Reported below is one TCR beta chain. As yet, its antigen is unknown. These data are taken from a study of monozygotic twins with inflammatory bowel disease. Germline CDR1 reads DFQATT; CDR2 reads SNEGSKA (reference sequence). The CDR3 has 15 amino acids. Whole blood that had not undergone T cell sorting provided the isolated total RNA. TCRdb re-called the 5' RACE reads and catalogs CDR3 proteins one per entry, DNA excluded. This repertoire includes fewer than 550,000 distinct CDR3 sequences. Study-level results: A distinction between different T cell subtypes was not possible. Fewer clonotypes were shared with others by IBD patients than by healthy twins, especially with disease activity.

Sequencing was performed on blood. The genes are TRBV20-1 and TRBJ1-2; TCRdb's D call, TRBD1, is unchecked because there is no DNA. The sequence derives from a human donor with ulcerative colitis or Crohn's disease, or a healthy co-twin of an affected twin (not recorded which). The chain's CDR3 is CSAREVTDPNYGYTF.